This TCR beta chain was obtained from a study of Ad26.COV2.S vaccination and SARS-CoV-2 variants. Study-wide background: Donor was assigned to the Ad26.COV2.S arm of trial COV1001.

Overall study findings and caveats: Recipients of vaccine and of placebo showed similar breadth of their non-spike TCR repertoires.

Some clones are missing from TCRdb's copy, which holds only in-frame ones; the method was immunoSEQ multiplex PCR. The sample lists about 330,000 clones; roughly 90% were seen once. Treatment described: around 19 received Ad26.COV2.S at low or high dose, single or two shots; roughly 5 received placebo; per-sample allocation not given. It was on day 63 after the first vaccine or placebo injection that samples were taken. Adults aged 18-55 years in Boston included the donor. Vaccination employed an Ad26 vector expressing the Wuhan-strain SARS-CoV-2 spike. In the case of this clone: Its antigen is not known.

V was pared by 5 bases and J by 1 base, with 5 bases of the junction left unmatched. The CDR3 spans 17 residues. Germline V gene lookup returns CDR1 LNHDA and CDR2 SQIVND (reference sequence). This receptor was identified in a person aged 18-65 years who received the Ad26.COV2.S COVID-19 vaccine or a placebo. The sequences come from peripheral blood, collected in a trial of Ad26.COV2.S vaccine versus placebo. This sequence joins TRBV19 and TRBJ2-6; 10 bases match TRBD1. The CDR3 protein is CASSPGQGGSGANVLTF. For the CDR3, the DNA is TGTGCCAGTAGTCCAGGACAGGGGGGGTCTGGGGCCAACGTCCTGACTTTC.